Following are 2 T cell receptor beta chains from one sample sequenced in a study of cytomegalovirus exposure and HLA in healthy donors. The PCR used 60 Vbeta and 13 Jbeta primers. Assay used: immunoSEQ multiplex PCR; TCRdb lists only in-frame clones, some missing. Here the sample spans fewer than 250,000 clones, over 60% being singletons. The source material was PBMCs. These receptors all stem from a male donor in good health and CMV-seronegative.

This chain connects TRBV6-1 to TRBJ1-2; perhaps TRBD1 as D (5 bases). CDR1 MNHNS and CDR2 SASEGT come from the germline V gene. The length of the CDR3 is 12 residues. V lost 5 bases and J 4 bases, leaving 8 bases between the germline ends. DNA of the CDR3: TGTGCCAGCAGTAGCCAGGGCTATGGCTACACCTTC. This encodes CASSSQGYGYTF.

The chain is built from TRBV9 and TRBJ2-3; TRBD2 matches at 10 bases. Per the germline V gene, CDR1 is SGDLS and CDR2 is YYNGEE. Trimming removed 4 bases from V and 6 bases from J; junction bases left unmatched: 5. The CDR3 has 14 residues. The CDR3 nucleotides are TGTGCCAGCAGCCTCAGCGGGAGGGAGGATACGCAGTATTTT. Translated, it gives CASSLSGREDTQYF.